What follows are 3 T cell receptor beta chains derived from one specimen sequenced in a study of shared clonotypes between healthy human individuals (dated by TCRdb to about 2020). The method behind the library was the immunoSEQ multiplex PCR assay. Sourced from immuneACCESS, this table was stored by TCRdb with only in-frame sequences that have V and J called. A share of the clones is absent; for the studies checked, an unresolved V gene accounts for under half, and the remainder has no known explanation. Counted in this sample were nearly 2 million clones; roughly 95% of them appeared once. More than 0.9% of the sample lies in the top ten. CD8 naive samples were CD45RO-negative cells positively selected for CCR7, giving a CD45RA+CCR7+ population that excluded TemRA cells. The sequencing sample was made of naive CD8+ T cells sorted from blood. This sample's cell subset or site label indicates: CD45RA+CCR7+. These receptors all come from a man aged 18 to 30 in good health.

This clone was detected a few times. The same CDR3 arises from other DNA sequences in this sample as well. J is TRBJ1-1 and V is TRBV9; 7 nucleotides align to TRBD1. Germline CDR1 SGDLS, CDR2 YYNGEE. The length of the CDR3 is 14 residues. V shed 2 bases and J 1 base; nucleotides not matched to a gene: 2. The CDR3 nucleotides read TGTGCCAGCAGCGTTGGGACAGCGAACACTGAAGCTTTCTTT. This gives the protein CASSVGTANTEAFF.

This clone appeared a single time. The J gene is TRBJ2-1, the V gene TRBV9, with 7 bases matching TRBD2. The CDR3 spans 14 residues. The V gene end was trimmed by 6 bases and the J gene end by 7 bases; junction bases not matched to a gene: 10. Germline V gene lookup returns CDR1 SGDLS and CDR2 YYNGEE. The CDR3 nucleotides are TGTGCCAGCAATGGGGACTACCCTTGGAATGAGCAGTTCTTC. Translated, it gives CASNGDYPWNEQFF.

This chain links TRBV2 with TRBJ2-7; 10 bases line up with TRBD1. The germline gives CDR1 SNHLY, CDR2 FYNNEI. There are 15 residues in the CDR3. V dropped 6 bases and J dropped 7; count of bases not matched to a gene: 12. CDR3 sequence: CASSPLWDRGREQYF. The DNA of the CDR3 is TGTGCCAGCAGCCCTCTTTGGGACAGGGGTCGTGAGCAGTACTTC.